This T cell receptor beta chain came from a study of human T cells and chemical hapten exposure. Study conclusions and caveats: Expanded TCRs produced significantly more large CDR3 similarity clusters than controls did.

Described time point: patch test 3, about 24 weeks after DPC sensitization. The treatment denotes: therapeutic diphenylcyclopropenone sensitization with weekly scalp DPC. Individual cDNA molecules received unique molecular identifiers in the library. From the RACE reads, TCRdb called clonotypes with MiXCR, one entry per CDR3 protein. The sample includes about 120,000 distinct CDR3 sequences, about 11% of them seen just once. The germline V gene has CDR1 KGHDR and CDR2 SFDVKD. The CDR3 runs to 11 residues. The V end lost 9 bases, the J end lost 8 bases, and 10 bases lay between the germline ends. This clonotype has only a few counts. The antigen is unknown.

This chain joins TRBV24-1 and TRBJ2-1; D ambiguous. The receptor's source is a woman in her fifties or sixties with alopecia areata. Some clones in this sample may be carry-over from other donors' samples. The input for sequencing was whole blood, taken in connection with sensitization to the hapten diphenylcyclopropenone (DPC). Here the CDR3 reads CATGIGDEQFF. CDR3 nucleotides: TGTGCCACCGGGATTGGGGATGAGCAGTTCTTC.